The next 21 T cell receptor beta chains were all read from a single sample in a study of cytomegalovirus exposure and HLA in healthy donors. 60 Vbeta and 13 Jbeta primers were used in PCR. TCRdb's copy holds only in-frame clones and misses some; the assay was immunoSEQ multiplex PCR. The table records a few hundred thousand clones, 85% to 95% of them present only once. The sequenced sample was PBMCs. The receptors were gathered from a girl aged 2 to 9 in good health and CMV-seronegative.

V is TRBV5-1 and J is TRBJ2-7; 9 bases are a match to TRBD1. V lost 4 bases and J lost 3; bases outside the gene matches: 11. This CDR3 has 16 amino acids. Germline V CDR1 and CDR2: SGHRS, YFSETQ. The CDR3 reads CASSHLQGAMGYEQYF. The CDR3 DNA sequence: TGCGCCAGCAGCCACTTACAGGGGGCGATGGGCTACGAGCAGTACTTC.

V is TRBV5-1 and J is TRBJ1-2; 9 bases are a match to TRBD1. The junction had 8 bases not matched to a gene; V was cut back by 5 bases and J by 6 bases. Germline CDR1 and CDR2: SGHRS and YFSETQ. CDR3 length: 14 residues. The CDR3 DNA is TGCGCCAGCAGGGGGACAGGGAGATGGGATGGCTACACCTTC. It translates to CASRGTGRWDGYTF.

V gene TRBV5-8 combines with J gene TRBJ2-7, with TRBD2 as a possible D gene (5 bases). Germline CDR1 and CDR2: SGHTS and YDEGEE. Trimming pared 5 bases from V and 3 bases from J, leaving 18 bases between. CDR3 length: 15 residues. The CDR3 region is CASSALGSRLYEQYF. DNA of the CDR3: TGTGCCAGCAGTGCGCTAGGGAGCCGGCTCTACGAGCAGTACTTC. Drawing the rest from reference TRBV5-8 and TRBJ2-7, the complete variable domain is EAGVTQSPTHLIKTRGQQATLRCSPISGHTSVYWYQQALGLGLQFLLWYDEGEERNRGNFPPRFSGRQFPNYSSELNVNALELEDSALYLCASSALGSRLYEQYFGPGTRLTVT.

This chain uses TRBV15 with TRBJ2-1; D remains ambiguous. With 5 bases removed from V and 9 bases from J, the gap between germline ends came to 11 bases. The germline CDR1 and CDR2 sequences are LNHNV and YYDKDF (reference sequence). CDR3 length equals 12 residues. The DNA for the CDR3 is TGTGCCACCAGCCGCCGAGAGCTTGAGCAGTTCTTC. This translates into CATSRRELEQFF.

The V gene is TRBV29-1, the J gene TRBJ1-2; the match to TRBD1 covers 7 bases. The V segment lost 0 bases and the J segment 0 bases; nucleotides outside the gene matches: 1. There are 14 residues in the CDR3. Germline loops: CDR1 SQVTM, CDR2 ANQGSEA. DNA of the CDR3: TGCAGCGTTGAAGACAGGGGGGCTAACTATGGCTACACCTTC. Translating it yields CSVEDRGANYGYTF.

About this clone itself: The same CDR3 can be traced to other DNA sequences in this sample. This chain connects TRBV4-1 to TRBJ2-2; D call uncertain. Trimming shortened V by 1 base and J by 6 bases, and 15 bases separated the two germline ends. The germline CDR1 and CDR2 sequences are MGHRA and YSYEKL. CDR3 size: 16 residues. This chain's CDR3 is CASSQGGELSPGELFF. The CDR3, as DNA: TGCGCCAGCAGCCAAGGAGGAGAACTCTCCCCCGGGGAGCTGTTTTTT.

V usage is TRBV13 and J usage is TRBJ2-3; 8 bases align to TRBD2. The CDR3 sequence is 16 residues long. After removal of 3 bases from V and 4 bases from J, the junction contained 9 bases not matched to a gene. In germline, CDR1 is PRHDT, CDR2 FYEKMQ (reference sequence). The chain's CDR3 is CASSFQPGLGSDTQYF. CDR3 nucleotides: TGTGCCAGCAGCTTCCAACCGGGACTAGGATCAGATACGCAGTATTTT.

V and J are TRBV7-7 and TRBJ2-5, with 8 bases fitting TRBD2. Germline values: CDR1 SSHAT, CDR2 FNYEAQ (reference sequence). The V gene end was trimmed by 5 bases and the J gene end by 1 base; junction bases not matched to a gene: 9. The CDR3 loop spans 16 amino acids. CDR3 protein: CASSRGLAKSQETQYF. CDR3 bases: TGTGCCAGCAGCCGAGGACTAGCTAAATCCCAAGAGACCCAGTACTTC.

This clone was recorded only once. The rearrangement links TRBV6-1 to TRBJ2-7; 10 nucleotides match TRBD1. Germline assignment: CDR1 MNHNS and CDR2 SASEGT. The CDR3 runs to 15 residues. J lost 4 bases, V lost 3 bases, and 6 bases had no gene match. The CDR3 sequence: CASSDRGQGSYEQYF. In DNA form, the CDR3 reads TGTGCCAGCAGTGACCGGGGACAGGGGAGTTACGAGCAGTACTTC.

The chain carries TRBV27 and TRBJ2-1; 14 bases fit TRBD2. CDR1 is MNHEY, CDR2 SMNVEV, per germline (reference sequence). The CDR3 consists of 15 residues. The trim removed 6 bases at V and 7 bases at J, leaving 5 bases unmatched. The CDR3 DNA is TGTGCCAGCAGCCCCGGGACTAGCGGGAGAAATGAGCAGTTCTTC. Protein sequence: CASSPGTSGRNEQFF.

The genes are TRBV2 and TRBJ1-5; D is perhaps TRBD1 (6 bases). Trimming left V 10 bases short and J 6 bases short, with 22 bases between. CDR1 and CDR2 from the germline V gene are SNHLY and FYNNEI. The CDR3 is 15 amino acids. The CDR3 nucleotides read TGTGCCACCTCTAAGGGGGTGGGAAGTGTTCAGCCCCAGCATTTT. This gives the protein CATSKGVGSVQPQHF.

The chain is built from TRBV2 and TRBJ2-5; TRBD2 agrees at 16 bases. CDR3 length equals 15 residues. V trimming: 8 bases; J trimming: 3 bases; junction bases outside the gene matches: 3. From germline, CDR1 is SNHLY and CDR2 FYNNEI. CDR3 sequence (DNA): TGTGCCAGCTTGGGACTAGCGGGGGGGAAAGAGACCCAGTACTTC. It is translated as CASLGLAGGKETQYF.

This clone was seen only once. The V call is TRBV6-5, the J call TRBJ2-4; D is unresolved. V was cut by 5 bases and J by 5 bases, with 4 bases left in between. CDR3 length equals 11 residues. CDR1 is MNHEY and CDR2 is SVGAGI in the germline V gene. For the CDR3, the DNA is TGTGCCAGCAGTGAGCAAAACATTCAGTACTTC. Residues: CASSEQNIQYF.

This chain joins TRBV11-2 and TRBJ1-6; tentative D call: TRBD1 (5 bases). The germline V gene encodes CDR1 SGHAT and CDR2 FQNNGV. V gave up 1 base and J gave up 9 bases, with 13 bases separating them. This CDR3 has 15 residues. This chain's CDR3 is CASSLGEGVVSPLHF. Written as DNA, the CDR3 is TGTGCCAGCAGCTTAGGAGAAGGGGTCGTTTCACCCCTCCACTTT.

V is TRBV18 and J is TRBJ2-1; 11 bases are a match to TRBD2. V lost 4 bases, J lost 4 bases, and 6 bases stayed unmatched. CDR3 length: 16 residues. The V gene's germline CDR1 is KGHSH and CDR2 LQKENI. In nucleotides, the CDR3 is TGTGCCAGCTCACTAGCCGGGACTAGCGGTTACAATGAGCAGTTCTTC. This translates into CASSLAGTSGYNEQFF.

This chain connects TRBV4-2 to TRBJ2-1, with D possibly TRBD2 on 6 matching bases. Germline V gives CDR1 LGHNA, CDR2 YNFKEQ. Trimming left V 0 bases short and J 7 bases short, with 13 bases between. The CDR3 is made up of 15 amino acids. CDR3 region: CASSQDLTSLNEQFF. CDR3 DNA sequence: TGTGCCAGCAGCCAAGATCTAACTAGCTTAAATGAGCAGTTCTTC.

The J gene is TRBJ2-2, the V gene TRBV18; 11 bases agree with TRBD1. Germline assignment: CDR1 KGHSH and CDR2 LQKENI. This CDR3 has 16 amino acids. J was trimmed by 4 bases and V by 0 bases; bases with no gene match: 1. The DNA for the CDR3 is TGTGCCAGCTCACCACCGGGACAGGGGGGCACCGGGGAGCTGTTTTTT. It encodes CASSPPGQGGTGELFF.

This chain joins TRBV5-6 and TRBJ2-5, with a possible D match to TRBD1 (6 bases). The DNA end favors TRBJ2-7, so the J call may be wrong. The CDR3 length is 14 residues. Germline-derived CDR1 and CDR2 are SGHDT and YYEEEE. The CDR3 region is CASSFWQGNHEQYF. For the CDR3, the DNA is TGTGCCAGCAGCTTCTGGCAGGGGAACCACGAGCAGTACTTC.

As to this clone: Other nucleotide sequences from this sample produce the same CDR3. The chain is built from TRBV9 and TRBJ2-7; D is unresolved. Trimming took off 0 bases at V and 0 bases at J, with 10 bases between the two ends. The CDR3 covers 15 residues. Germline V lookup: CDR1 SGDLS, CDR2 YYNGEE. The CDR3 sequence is CASSVEPGLSYEQYF. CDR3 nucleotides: TGTGCCAGCAGCGTAGAACCGGGTCTCTCCTACGAGCAGTACTTC.

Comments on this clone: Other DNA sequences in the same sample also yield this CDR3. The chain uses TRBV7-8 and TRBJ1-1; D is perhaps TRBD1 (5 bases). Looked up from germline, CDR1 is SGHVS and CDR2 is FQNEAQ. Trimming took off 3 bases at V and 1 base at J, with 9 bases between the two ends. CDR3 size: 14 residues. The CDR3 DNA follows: TGTGCCAGCAGCTTGGGAACAGGGAACACTGAAGCTTTCTTT. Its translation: CASSLGTGNTEAFF.

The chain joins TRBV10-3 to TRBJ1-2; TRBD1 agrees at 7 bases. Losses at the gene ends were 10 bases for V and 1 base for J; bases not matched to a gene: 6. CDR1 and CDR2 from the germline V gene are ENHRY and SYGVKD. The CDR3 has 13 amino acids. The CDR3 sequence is CATSRDSNYGYTF. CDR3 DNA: TGTGCCACTTCCCGGGACAGTAACTATGGCTACACCTTC.